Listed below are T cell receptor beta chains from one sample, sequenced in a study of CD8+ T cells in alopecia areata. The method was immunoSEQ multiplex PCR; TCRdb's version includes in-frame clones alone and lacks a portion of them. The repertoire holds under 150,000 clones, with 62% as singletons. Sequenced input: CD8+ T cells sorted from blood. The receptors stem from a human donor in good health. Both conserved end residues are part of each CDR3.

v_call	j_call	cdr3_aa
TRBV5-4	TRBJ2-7	CASSLGTDTYEQYF
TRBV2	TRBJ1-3	CASQSDGSGNTIYF
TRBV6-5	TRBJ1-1	CASSYGRTEAFF
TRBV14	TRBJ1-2	CASSQDPYGYTF
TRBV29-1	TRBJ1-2	CSVGGRDGYTF
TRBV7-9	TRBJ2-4	CASSSTREVGKNIQYF
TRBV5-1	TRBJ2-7	CASSLRQGNSYEQYF
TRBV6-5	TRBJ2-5	CASVPRAGGQETQYF
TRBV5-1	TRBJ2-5	CASSLVFPQETQYF
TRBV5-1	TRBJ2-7	CASSWLLFTEGAYEQYF
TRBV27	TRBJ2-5	CASSLYSGFQETQYF
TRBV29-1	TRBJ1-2	CSVANRDRGSYGYTF
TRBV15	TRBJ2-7	CATSRELAYEQYF
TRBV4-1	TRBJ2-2	CASSQVSGAYYTGELFF
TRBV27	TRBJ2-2	CASSTANTGELFF
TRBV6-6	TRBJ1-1	CASSYAGSEAFF
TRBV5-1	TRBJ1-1	CASSASEDREAFF
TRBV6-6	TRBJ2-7	CASSYSAGVGYEQYF
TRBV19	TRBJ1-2	CASSTQRGYTF
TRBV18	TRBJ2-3	CASSPAGGYTDTQYF
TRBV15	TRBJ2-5	CATSRGGGRAQETQYF
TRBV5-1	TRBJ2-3	CASSSTGGTDTQYF
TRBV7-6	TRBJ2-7	CASSSTGLLYEQYF
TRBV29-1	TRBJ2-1	CSVELSSYNEQFF
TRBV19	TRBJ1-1	CASSKNPGTEAFF
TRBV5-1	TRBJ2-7	CASSLAAGVYEQYF
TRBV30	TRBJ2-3	CAWSGLAGEKDTQYF
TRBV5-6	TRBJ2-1	CASSRAYNEQFF
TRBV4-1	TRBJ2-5	CASSQGQAGQETQYF
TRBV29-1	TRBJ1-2	CSVEEGTVDYGYTF
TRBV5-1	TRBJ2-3	CASSLEGIGTQYF
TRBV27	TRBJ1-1	CASSLSAAANTEAFF
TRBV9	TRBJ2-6	CASSVIVLEEVRANVLTF
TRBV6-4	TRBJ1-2	CASSPSGDFYGYTF
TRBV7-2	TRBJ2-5	CASSLGRETQYF
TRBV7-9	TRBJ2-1	CASSHGTDNEQFF
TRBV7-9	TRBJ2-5	CASTTGGETQYF
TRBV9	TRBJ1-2	CASRQSSDGYTF
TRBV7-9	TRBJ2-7	CASSQGSEQYF
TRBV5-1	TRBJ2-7	CASSLLRDEQYF
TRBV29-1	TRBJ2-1	CSVFLTYNEQFF
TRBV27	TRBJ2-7	CASSLGGTSGSLSYEQYF
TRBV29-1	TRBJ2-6	CSVAGGTSPGANVLTF
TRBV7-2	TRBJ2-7	CASSLNRGTYEQYF
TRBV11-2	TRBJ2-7	CASSFDGYEQYF
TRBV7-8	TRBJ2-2	CASSSDGLAGSTGELFF
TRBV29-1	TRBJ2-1	CSVAGGPTINEQFF
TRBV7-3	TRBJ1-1	CASSLRGNRDTEAFF
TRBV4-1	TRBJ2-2	CASSQDGRKFF
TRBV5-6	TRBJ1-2	CASSLEEGGDGSYGYTF
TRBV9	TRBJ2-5	CASSVGREGPGETQYF